This T cell receptor (beta chain) was found in a study of blood T cells in healthy people across ages (dated by TCRdb to between 2015 and 2017). In the study overall: In model experiments, roughly one uniquely barcoded TCR beta cDNA molecule per two T cells was captured by template switching. Using deep sequencing normalized with unique cDNA molecular identifiers, the study measured how TCR beta repertoire diversity changes with age. Donors were grouped into four age groups: young (average approximately 16 years), middle-aged (around 39), aged (around 56) and long-lived (approximately 78). Donors of different ages were randomly distributed across sequencing lanes to avoid experimental bias. The study analyzed two additional independent replicas of 1 million unique cDNA reads from the same blood draw for two donors, one aged 18 to 30 and one aged 80 or older.

Summary of the overall study and its limitations: Because donor CMV infection status was unknown, age-related changes in expanded clonotypes were potentially confounded. Compared with the aged group, the long-lived group had more naive CD4+ T cells, fewer expanded clones and increased TCR diversity, a pattern suggesting age selection. Because profiling used bulk unsorted PBMCs, naive and antigen-experienced compartments could not be compared conclusively. Estimates of total diversity based on one million sequenced T cells were considered lower bounds and underestimates. A strong correlation was found between observed TCR beta diversity and the percentage of naive T cells measured by flow cytometry. As age increased, observed TCR beta diversity per million T cells dropped in a roughly linear way, and a significant reduction was already evident by age 40.

This clonotype was detected only a few times. There is no known antigen for this receptor. Base qualities are not at hand, and no much larger clone is one base apart. The 39 donors, aged 6 to 90 years, were systemically healthy Caucasian individuals from Russia. Each donor gave 9.5 to 10 milliliters of peripheral blood, drawn into EDTA-treated Vacutainer tubes. Ficoll-Paque density-gradient centrifugation was used to isolate PBMCs, with at least 6.5 million per sample. Trizol reagent was used to extract total RNA from the PBMCs, yielding at least 6 micrograms per sample. Naive CD45RAhigh/CD27high T cell percentages were measured by flow cytometry on a PBMC aliquot from every donor. Receptors were amplified or captured by 5' RACE. TCRdb lists the instrument as Illumina HiSeq 2500. A second about 7 to 12 cycle PCR used a sample-barcoded 5' primer and a J-beta primer mix. Each TCR beta cDNA molecule received a unique molecular identifier from a template-switch 5' adaptor carrying 12 random nucleotides. Each sample yielded at least 2.5 million CDR3-containing paired-end reads. The Mint cDNA synthesis kit, primed by a TRBC-specific oligonucleotide, was used to synthesize first-strand cDNA from all RNA. Following uracil-DNA glycosylase treatment, all cDNA underwent a first 18-cycle PCR with the universal primers M1SS and BC2_uni_R. Per the authors' processing: For normalization, 1 million high-quality reads, each with a distinct molecular identifier, were randomly selected from each sample. Instead of being binned into consensus sequences, reads with shared molecular identifiers were discarded. CDR3 identification, clonotype clustering and error correction used MiTCR with a Q25 quality threshold and the strictest error-elimination algorithm. A nonparametric unseen species model with Euler transformation was used to estimate a lower bound on total TCR beta diversity. TCRdb handled the public reads itself, with Q25 trimming in fastp and clone calling in MiXCR, and kept productive beta chains. CDR3 protein duplicates are merged, each entry listing the most common genes and DNA. In this record, the V and J calls reflect TCRdb's handling and not the investigators' own analysis. Recorded for this sample are 720,000 or so distinct CDR3 sequences; over 40% of them occurred a single time. The ten largest account for around 32% of the sample.

The CDR3 measures 15 amino acids from cysteine to phenylalanine. The DNA shown is the 45-base CDR3, in frame from base 1. V drops 5 bases and J drops 4 bases, leaving 14 bases in between. The germline V gene gives CDR1 as MNHNS and CDR2 as SASEGT. Sequenced sample: blood. This clonotype was obtained from a man at least 80 years old in good health. The chain is assembled from TRBV6-1 and TRBJ2-2; tentative D gene TRBD1, with 6 bases matching. The DNA is as follows: TGTGCCAGCAGTCCCCGGACAGATAGCACCGGGGAGCTGTTTTTT. It translates to CASSPRTDSTGELFF.